This TCR beta chain was sequenced for a study of regulatory T cells in long-lasting Graves disease. In building TCR beta libraries, iRepertoire HTBI primers were used together with Arm-PCR of CDR3 regions. TCRdb reprocessed the multiplex PCR reads via MiXCR and lists one record per CDR3 protein. The profile covers over 450,000 distinct CDR3 sequences, with 20% to 25% appearing a single time and roughly 7% taken by the ten largest. Time point meaning: persistent/refractory GD, antithyroid drugs over 5 years with positive TRAb. Extracted RNA from PBMCs served as the source of the TCR library. Trimming removed 5 bases from V and 0 bases from J, with 8 bases in between. There are 14 residues in the CDR3.

The source was peripheral blood mononuclear cells (PBMCs), collected when the disease was refractory, from a patient treated with antithyroid drugs. The TCR comes from a female donor with Graves disease. The chain is built from TRBV12-3 or TRBV12-4 and TRBJ2-4; D is ambiguous. The CDR3 here is CASSQLLAKNIQYF. In DNA form, the CDR3 reads TGTGCCAGCAGTCAACTGCTAGCCAAAAACATTCAGTACTTC.